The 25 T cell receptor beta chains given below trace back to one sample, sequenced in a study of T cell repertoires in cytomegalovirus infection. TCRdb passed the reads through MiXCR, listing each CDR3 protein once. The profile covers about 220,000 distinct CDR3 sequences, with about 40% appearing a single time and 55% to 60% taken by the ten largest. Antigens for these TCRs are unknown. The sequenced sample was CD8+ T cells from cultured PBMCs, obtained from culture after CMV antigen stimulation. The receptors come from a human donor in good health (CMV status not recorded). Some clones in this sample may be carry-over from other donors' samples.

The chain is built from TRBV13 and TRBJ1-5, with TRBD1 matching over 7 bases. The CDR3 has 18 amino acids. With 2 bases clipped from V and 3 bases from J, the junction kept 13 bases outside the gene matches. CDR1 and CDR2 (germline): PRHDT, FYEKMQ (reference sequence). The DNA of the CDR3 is TGTGCCAGCAGCTTAATGGTTTGGACAGGCCTTCCCAATCAGCCCCAGCATTTT. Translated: CASSLMVWTGLPNQPQHF.

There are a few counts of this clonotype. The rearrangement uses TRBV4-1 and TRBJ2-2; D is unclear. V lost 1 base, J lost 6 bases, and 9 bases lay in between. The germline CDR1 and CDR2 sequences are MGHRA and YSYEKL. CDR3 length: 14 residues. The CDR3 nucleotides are TGCGCCAGCAGCCAAGCGAGTATGGCCGGGGAGCTGTTTTTT. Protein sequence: CASSQASMAGELFF.

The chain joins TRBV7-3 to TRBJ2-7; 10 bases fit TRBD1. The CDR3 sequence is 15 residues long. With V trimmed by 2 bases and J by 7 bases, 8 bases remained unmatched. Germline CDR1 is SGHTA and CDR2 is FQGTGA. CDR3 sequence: CASSLLGTGAVEQYF. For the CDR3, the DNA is TGTGCCAGCAGCTTACTTGGGACAGGGGCGGTGGAGCAGTACTTC.

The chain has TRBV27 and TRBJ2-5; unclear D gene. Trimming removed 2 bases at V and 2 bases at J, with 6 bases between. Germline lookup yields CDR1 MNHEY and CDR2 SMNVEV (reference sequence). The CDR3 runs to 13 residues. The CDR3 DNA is TGTGCCAGCAGTTTAGTAGGGCAAGAGACCCAGTACTTC. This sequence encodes CASSLVGQETQYF.

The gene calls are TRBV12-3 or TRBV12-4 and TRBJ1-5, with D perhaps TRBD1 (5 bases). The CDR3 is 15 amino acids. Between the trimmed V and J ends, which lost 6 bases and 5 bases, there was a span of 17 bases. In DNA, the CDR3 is TGTGCCAGCAGCCTGGGCGGGGGGAGGTATCAGCCCCAGCATTTT. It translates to CASSLGGGRYQPQHF.

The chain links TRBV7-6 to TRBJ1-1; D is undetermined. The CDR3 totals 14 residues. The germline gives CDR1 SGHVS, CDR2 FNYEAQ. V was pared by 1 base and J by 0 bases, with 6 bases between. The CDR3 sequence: CASSLGELNTEAFF. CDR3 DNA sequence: TGTGCCAGCAGCTTAGGGGAGTTGAACACTGAAGCTTTCTTT.

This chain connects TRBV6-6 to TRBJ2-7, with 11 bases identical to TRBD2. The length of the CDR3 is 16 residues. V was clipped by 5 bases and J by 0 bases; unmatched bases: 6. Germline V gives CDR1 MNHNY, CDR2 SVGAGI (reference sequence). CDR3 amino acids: CASSQKGLAVSYEQYF. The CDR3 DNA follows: TGTGCCAGCAGTCAAAAGGGACTAGCGGTCTCCTACGAGCAGTACTTC.

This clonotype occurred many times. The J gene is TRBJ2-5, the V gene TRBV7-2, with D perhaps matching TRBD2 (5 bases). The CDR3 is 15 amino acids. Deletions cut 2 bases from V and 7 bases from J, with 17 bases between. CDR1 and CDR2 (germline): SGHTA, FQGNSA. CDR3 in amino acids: CASSLMRSGVRTQYF. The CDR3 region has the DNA TGTGCCAGCAGCTTAATGAGGAGCGGAGTTCGGACCCAGTACTTC.

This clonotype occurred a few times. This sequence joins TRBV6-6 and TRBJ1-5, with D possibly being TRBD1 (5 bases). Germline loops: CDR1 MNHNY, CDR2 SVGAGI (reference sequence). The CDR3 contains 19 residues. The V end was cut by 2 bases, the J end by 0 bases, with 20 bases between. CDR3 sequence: CASSYEGTTGRISNQPQHF. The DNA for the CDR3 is TGTGCCAGCAGTTACGAAGGGACGACCGGAAGGATTAGCAATCAGCCCCAGCATTTT.

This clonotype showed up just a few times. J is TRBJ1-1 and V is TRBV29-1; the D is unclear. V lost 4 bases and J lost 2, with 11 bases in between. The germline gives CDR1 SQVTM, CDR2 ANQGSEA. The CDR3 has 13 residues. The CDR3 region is CSVGTRSNTEAFF. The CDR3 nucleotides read TGCAGCGTTGGGACCCGGTCAAACACTGAAGCTTTCTTT.

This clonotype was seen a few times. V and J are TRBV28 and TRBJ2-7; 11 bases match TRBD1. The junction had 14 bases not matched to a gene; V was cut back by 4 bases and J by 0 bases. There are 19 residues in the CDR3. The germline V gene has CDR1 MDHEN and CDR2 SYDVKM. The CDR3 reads CASSSGTGGPKYHSYEQYF. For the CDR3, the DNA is TGTGCCAGCAGTTCAGGGACAGGGGGTCCAAAATATCACTCCTACGAGCAGTACTTC.

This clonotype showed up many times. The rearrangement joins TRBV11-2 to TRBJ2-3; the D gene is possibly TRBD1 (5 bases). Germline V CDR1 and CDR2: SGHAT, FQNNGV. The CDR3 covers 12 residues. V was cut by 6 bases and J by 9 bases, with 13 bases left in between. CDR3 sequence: CASSLTAHTQYF. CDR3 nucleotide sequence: TGTGCCAGCAGTTTGACAGCTCACACGCAGTATTTT.

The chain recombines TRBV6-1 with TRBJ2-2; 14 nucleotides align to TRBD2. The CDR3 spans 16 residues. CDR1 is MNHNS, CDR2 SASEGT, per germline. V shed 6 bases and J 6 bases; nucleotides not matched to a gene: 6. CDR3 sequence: CASRAGLAGVSGELFF. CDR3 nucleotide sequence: TGTGCCAGCAGAGCGGGACTAGCGGGAGTTTCCGGGGAGCTGTTTTTT.

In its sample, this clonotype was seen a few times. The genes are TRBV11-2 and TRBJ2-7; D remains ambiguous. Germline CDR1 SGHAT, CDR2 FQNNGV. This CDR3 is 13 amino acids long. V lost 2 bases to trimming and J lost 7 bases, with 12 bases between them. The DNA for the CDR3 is TGTGCCAGCAGCTTATGGGTCCCCCCGGAGCAGTACTTC. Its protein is CASSLWVPPEQYF.

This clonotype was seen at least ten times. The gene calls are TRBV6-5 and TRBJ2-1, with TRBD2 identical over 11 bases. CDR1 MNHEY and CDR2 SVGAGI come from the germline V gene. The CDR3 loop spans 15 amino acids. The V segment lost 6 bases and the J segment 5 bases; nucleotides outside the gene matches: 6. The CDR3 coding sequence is TGTGCCAGCAGCTTACTAGCGGGAGAGCACAATGAGCAGTTCTTC. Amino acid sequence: CASSLLAGEHNEQFF.

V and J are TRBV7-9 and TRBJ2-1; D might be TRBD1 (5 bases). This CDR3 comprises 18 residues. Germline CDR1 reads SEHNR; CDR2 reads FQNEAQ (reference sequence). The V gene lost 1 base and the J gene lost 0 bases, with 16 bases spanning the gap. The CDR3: CASSLVGESWSSYNEQFF. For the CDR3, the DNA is TGTGCCAGCAGCTTAGTAGGGGAATCTTGGAGCTCCTACAATGAGCAGTTCTTC.

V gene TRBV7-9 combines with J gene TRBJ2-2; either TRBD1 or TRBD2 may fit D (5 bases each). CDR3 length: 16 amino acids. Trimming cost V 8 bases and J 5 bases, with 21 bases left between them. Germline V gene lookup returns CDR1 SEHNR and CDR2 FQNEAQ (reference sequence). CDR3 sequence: CASPHLSRELTGELFF. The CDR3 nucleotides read TGTGCCAGCCCCCACCTCAGCAGGGAGTTGACCGGGGAGCTGTTTTTT.

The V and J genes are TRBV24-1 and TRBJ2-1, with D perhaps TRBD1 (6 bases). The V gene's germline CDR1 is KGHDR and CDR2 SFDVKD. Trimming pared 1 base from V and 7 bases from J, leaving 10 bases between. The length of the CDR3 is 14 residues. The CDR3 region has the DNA TGTGCCACCAGTGATTTACCCCAGGGGAATGAGCAGTTCTTC. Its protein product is CATSDLPQGNEQFF.

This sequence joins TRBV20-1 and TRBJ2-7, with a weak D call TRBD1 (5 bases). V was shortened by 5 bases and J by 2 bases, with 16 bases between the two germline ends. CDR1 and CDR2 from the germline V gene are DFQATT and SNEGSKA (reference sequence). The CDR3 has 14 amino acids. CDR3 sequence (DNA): TGCAGTGCTCAGGACATCCACCGTACCTACGAGCAGTACTTC. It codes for CSAQDIHRTYEQYF.

CDR3 sequence (DNA): TGTGCTAGTGGCCCCTGGGGGGACGAGCAGTACTTC. Translation: CASGPWGDEQYF. The chain combines TRBV12-5 with TRBJ2-7, with D possibly matching TRBD2 (6 bases). The germline V gene encodes CDR1 LGHNT and CDR2 FRNRAP. The CDR3 covers 12 residues. Trimming stripped 6 bases from V and 5 bases from J, with 11 bases between.

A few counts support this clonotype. The CDR3 DNA sequence: TGTGCCAGCAGTCGGGACAGGGGGTTATTGGAGACCCAGTACTTC. Amino acid sequence: CASSRDRGLLETQYF. The chain couples TRBV6-8 to TRBJ2-5; TRBD1 aligns across 11 bases. CDR1 and CDR2 (germline): MNHGY, SAAAGT. This CDR3 spans 15 amino acids. J was trimmed by 5 bases and V by 5 bases; bases with no gene match: 7.

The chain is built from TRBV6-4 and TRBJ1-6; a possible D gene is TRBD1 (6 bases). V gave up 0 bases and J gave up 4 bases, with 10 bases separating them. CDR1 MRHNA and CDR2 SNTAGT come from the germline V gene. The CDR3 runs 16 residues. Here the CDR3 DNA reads TGTGCCAGCAGTGACTCAGGGGGGGATTATAATTCACCCCTCCACTTT. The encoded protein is CASSDSGGDYNSPLHF.

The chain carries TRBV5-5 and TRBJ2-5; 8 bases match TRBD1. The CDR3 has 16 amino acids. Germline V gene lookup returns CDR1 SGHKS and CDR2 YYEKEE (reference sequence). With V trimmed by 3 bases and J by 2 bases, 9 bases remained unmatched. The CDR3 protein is CASSWRGTGVQETQYF. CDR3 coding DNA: TGTGCCAGCAGCTGGAGAGGGACAGGAGTACAAGAGACCCAGTACTTC.

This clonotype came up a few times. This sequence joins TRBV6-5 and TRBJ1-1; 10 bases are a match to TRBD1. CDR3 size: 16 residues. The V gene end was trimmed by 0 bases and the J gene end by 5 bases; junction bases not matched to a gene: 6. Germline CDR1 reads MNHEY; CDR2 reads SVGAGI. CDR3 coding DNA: TGTGCCAGCAGTTACTCAGGCCCGGGACAGGGGACTGAAGCTTTCTTT. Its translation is CASSYSGPGQGTEAFF.

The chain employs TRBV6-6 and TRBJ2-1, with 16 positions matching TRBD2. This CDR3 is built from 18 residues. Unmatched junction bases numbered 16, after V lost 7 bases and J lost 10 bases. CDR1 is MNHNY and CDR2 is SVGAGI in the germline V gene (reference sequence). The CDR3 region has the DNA TGTGCCAGCACCCCATGGGGGACTAGCGGGAGGGCCGTGTGGGAGCAGTTCTTC. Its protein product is CASTPWGTSGRAVWEQFF.